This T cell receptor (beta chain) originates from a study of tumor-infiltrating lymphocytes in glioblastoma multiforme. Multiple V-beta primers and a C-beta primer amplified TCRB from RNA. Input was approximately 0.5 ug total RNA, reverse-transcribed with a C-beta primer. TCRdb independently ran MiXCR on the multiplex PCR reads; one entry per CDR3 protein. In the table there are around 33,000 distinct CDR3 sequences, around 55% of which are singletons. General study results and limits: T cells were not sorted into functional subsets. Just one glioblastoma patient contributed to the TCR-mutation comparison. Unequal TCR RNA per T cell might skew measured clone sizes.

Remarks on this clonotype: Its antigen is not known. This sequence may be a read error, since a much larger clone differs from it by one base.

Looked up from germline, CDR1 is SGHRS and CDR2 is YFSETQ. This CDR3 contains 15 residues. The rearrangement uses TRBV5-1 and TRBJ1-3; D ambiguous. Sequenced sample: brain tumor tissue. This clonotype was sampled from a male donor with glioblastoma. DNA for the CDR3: TGCGCCAGCAGCTTATCGGGGTCGGCTGGAAACACCATGTATTTT. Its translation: CASSLSGSAGNTMYF.